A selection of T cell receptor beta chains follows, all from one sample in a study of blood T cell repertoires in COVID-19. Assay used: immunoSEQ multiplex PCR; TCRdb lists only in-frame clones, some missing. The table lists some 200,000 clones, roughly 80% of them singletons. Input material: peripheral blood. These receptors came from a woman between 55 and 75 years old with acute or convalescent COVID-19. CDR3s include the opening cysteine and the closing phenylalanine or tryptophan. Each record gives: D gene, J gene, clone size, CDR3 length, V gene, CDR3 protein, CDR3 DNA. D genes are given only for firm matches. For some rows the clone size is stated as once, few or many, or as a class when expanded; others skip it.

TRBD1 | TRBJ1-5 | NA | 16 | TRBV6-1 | CASSEALQGANQPQHF | TGTGCCAGCAGTGAAGCGCTTCAGGGGGCGAATCAGCCCCAGCATTTT
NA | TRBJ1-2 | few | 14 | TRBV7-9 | CASSLEGGWEGYTF | TGTGCCAGCAGCTTAGAAGGGGGATGGGAAGGCTACACCTTC
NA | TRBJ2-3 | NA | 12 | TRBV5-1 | CASSFLTDTQYF | TGCGCCAGCAGTTTTTTAACAGATACGCAGTATTTT
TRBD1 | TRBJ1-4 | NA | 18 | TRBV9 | CASSVDPGQGNANEKLFF | TGTGCCAGCAGCGTAGACCCGGGACAGGGGAACGCTAATGAAAAACTGTTTTTT
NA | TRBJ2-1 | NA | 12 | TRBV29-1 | CSGRGSYNEQFF | TGCAGCGGGAGGGGCTCCTACAATGAGCAGTTCTTC
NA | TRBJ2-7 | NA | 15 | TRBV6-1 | CASSEVRTLSYEQYF | TGTGCCAGCAGTGAAGTGAGGACACTCTCCTACGAGCAGTACTTC
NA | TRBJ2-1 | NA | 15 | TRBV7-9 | CASSPGDSTYNEQFF | TGTGCCAGCAGCCCGGGGGACAGTACCTACAATGAGCAGTTCTTC
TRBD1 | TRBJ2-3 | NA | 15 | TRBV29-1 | CSVGPAGGSPDTQYF | TGCAGCGTGGGACCCGCAGGGGGCTCCCCAGATACGCAGTATTTT
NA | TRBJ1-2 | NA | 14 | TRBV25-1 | CASSEAGDHYGYTF | TGTGCCAGCAGTGAAGCGGGGGACCACTATGGCTACACCTTC
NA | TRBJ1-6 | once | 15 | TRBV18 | CASSTSPGSGSPLHF | TGTGCCAGCTCAACCAGTCCGGGGTCGGGATCACCCCTCCACTTT
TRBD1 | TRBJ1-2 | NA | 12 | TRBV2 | CASVTGVYGYTF | TGTGCCAGCGTCACAGGGGTCTATGGCTACACCTTC
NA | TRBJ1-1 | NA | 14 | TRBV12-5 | CASGLGAVRTEAFF | TGTGCTAGTGGTTTGGGGGCAGTGAGAACTGAAGCTTTCTTT
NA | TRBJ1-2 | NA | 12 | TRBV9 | CASSGQDYGYTF | TGTGCCAGCAGCGGACAGGACTATGGCTACACCTTC
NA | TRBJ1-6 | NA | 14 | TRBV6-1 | CASSEVSVNSPLHF | TGTGCCAGCAGTGAAGTATCGGTCAATTCACCCCTCCACTTT
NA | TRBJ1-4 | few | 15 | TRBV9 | CASSVAGATGEKLFF | TGTGCCAGCAGCGTAGCTGGGGCCACTGGAGAAAAACTGTTTTTT